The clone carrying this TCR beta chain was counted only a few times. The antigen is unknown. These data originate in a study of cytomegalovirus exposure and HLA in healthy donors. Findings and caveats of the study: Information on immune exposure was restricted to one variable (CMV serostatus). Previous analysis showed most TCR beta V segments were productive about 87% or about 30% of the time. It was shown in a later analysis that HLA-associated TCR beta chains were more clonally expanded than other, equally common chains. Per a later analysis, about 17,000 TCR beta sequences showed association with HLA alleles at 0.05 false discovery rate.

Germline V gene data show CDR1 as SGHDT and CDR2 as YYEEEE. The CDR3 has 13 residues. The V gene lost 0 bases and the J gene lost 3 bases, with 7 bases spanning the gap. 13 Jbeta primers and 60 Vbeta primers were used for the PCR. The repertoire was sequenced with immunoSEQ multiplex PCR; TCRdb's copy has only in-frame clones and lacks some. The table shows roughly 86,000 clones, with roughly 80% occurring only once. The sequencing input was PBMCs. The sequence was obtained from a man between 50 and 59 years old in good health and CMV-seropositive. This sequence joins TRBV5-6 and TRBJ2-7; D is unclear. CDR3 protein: CASSLASGYEQYF. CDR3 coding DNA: TGTGCCAGCAGCTTGGCATCCGGCTACGAGCAGTACTTC. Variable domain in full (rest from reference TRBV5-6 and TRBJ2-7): DAGVTQSPTHLIKTRGQQVTLRCSPKSGHDTVSWYQQALGQGPQFIFQYYEEEERQRGNFPDRFSGHQFPNYSSELNVNALLLGDSALYLCASSLASGYEQYFGPGTRLTVT.